These 29 T cell receptor beta chains share one sample of origin, sequenced in a study of molecular identifiers for immune sequencing clone quantification. TCRdb ran MiXCR on the PCR reads and lists one entry per CDR3 protein. The sample has about 68,000 distinct CDR3 sequences, around a sixth seen once. Material for sequencing was naive CD8+ T cells from blood, with Jurkat cell RNA spiked in. As to subset: FACS-sorted CD8+CD4-CCR7+CD45RA+ naive T cells. The receptors come from a human donor in good health. Some libraries in this study had Jurkat cell RNA spiked in.

This clonotype was counted many times. V and J are TRBV7-9 and TRBJ2-7, with D possibly TRBD2 on 6 matching bases. The V end was cut by 0 bases, the J end by 2 bases, with 8 bases between. The germline V gene has CDR1 SEHNR and CDR2 FQNEAQ (reference sequence). CDR3 size: 14 residues. Written as DNA, the CDR3 is TGTGCCAGCAGCTTAGCGGGAGGCACCTACGAGCAGTACTTC. Translation: CASSLAGGTYEQYF.

This clonotype occurred many times. The V and J genes are TRBV6-1 and TRBJ2-1, with a possible D match to TRBD2 (6 bases). There are 16 residues in the CDR3. Trimming took off 2 bases at V and 3 bases at J, with 14 bases between the two ends. The V gene's germline CDR1 is MNHNS and CDR2 SASEGT. CDR3 sequence reads: CASSELGGWNYNEQFF. The DNA for the CDR3 is TGTGCCAGCAGTGAATTGGGAGGCTGGAACTACAATGAGCAGTTCTTC.

In its sample, this clonotype was seen a few times. A much larger clone lies one base from this, so it may be a read error. The gene calls are TRBV30 and TRBJ2-2; D is possibly TRBD2 (6 bases). This CDR3 contains 12 residues. Germline values: CDR1 GTSNPN, CDR2 SVGIG (reference sequence). CDR3: CAWMGPAGGLFF. The CDR3 bases are TGTGCCTGGATGGGCCCCGCCGGGGGGCTGTTTTTT.

In regard to this clonotype: Since a much larger clone is just one base distant, this may be a read error. The chain is built from TRBV5-4 and TRBJ2-7, with D tentatively TRBD2 (5 bases). Germline V gives CDR1 SGHNT, CDR2 YYREEE (reference sequence). CDR3 length equals 14 residues. V was pared by 5 bases and J by 3 bases, with 15 bases between. CDR3 sequence: CASSRRGSVYEQYF. DNA of the CDR3: TGTGCCAGCAGTCGGAGAGGGTCAGTCTACGAGCAGTACTTC.

The genes are TRBV6-1 and TRBJ1-3; tentative D call: TRBD1 (6 bases). Germline lookup yields CDR1 MNHNS and CDR2 SASEGT. Trimming took 4 bases from V and 1 from J, leaving 8 bases between them. The CDR3 has 14 amino acids. CDR3 sequence reads: CASSGTGSGNTIYF. The CDR3 coding sequence is TGTGCCAGCAGTGGTACAGGGTCTGGAAACACCATATATTTT.

As for this clonotype: One end of the junction is discordant with germline, which a read error may explain. The chain employs TRBV5-6 and TRBJ2-3; D is unresolved. Germline CDR1 SGHDT, CDR2 YYEEEE. The CDR3 is 15 amino acids. The DNA for the CDR3 is TGTGACAGCAGCTTCTTGACCACCTGGGGAGATACGCAGTATTTT. It codes for CDSSFLTTWGDTQYF.

At least ten counts were recorded for this clonotype. The rearrangement joins TRBV20-1 to TRBJ1-2; D gene uncertain. This CDR3 contains 14 residues. V lost 6 bases, J lost 2 bases, and 16 bases lay in between. The germline V gene encodes CDR1 DFQATT and CDR2 SNEGSKA (reference sequence). The CDR3 sequence: CSAPDPARNYGYTF. In DNA form, the CDR3 reads TGCAGTGCCCCGGACCCCGCACGGAACTATGGCTACACCTTC.

This clonotype was counted at least ten times. The J gene is TRBJ1-2, the V gene TRBV19; D unclear. V dropped 7 bases and J dropped 5 bases, with 11 bases sitting between them. The length of the CDR3 is 12 residues. CDR1 is LNHDA, CDR2 SQIVND, per germline (reference sequence). This chain's CDR3 is CASKKTAYGYTF. The CDR3 coding sequence is TGTGCCAGTAAAAAGACCGCTTATGGCTACACCTTC.

There are many counts of this clonotype. V gene TRBV30 combines with J gene TRBJ2-2; D is undetermined. CDR1 and CDR2 from the germline V gene are GTSNPN and SVGIG (reference sequence). The CDR3 has 12 residues. Trimming removed 0 bases at V and 6 bases at J, with 5 bases between. This chain's CDR3 is CAWSVGPGELFF. The CDR3 bases are TGTGCCTGGAGTGTAGGACCCGGGGAGCTGTTTTTT.

There are many counts of this clonotype. The CDR3 sequence: CASSPEVGSYEQYF. The CDR3 DNA reads as TGTGCCAGCAGCCCCGAGGTTGGCTCCTACGAGCAGTACTTC. The V gene is TRBV4-2, the J gene TRBJ2-7, with no clear D. This CDR3 contains 14 residues. Germline values: CDR1 LGHNA, CDR2 YNFKEQ. V was shortened by 4 bases and J by 0 bases, with 10 bases between the two germline ends.

This clonotype showed up just once. This may stem from a read error, because a much larger clone lies one nucleotide away. The chain is built from TRBV28 and TRBJ2-4, with D perhaps matching TRBD1 (5 bases). CDR3 length: 15 amino acids. The germline CDR1 and CDR2 sequences are MDHEN and SYDVKM. Deletions cut 10 bases from V and 0 bases from J, with 16 bases between. CDR3 loop: CANSTETEAKNIQYF. The CDR3, as DNA: TGTGCCAACTCCACAGAGACAGAAGCCAAAAACATTCAGTACTTC.

This clonotype was observed at least ten times. The chain joins TRBV7-8 to TRBJ2-2; perhaps TRBD1 as D (6 bases). Between the trimmed V and J ends, which lost 5 bases and 3 bases, there was a span of 16 bases. There are 16 residues in the CDR3. The V gene's germline CDR1 is SGHVS and CDR2 FQNEAQ. CDR3 DNA: TGTGCCAGCAGCCCCAGGCCTGGGGGCCACACCGGGGAGCTGTTTTTT. It is translated as CASSPRPGGHTGELFF. The entire variable domain, with the rest obtained from reference TRBV7-8 and TRBJ2-2, is as follows: GAGVSQSPRYKVAKRGQDVALRCDPISGHVSLFWYQQALGQGPEFLTYFQNEAQLDKSGLPSDRFFAERPEGSVSTLKIQRTQQEDSAVYLCASSPRPGGHTGELFFGEGSRLTVL.

This clonotype was observed many times. The chain is built from TRBV6-2 or TRBV6-3 and TRBJ2-7; 15 nucleotides line up with TRBD2. Trimming cost V 6 bases and J 7 bases; bases outside gene matches: 4. Germline V lookup: CDR1 MNHEY, CDR2 SVGEGT. This CDR3 has 14 amino acids. CDR3 sequence (DNA): TGTGCCAGCAGAGGACTAGCGGGAGGGCGGGAGCAGTACTTC. Translation gives CASRGLAGGREQYF.

This clonotype has only a few counts. This chain links TRBV14 with TRBJ1-3; D gene unclear. This CDR3 is built from 16 residues. Germline V gives CDR1 SGHDN, CDR2 FVKESK. Between the trimmed V and J ends, which lost 0 bases and 2 bases, there was a span of 11 bases. CDR3 amino acids: CASSQDRLSAGNTIYF. The CDR3 coding sequence is TGTGCCAGCAGCCAAGATAGGCTGAGTGCTGGAAACACCATATATTTT.

At least ten counts were recorded for this clonotype. V usage is TRBV5-6 and J usage is TRBJ2-3; no clear D gene. CDR3 length equals 16 residues. Germline lookup yields CDR1 SGHDT and CDR2 YYEEEE. The V and J ends lost 4 bases and 0 bases respectively, with 15 bases between them. The CDR3 region is CASSQKWPVSTDTQYF. DNA of the CDR3: TGTGCCAGCAGCCAGAAGTGGCCGGTTAGCACAGATACGCAGTATTTT.

This clonotype was seen repeatedly, ten times or more. The rearrangement joins TRBV2 to TRBJ2-3; TRBD1 matches 10 bases. Germline trimming cut 3 bases from V and 5 bases from J; bases unmatched to any gene: 8. Germline assignment: CDR1 SNHLY and CDR2 FYNNEI. The CDR3 is made up of 16 amino acids. Here the CDR3 reads CASSDGDRGVEDTQYF. Written as DNA, the CDR3 is TGTGCCAGCAGTGATGGGGACAGGGGAGTTGAAGATACGCAGTATTTT.

This clonotype was seen ten or more times. The V call is TRBV12-3 or TRBV12-4, the J call TRBJ2-3; TRBD2 matches at 9 bases. V lost 4 bases, J lost 0 bases, and 2 bases stayed unmatched. The CDR3 is 15 residues long. The CDR3 coding sequence is TGTGCCAGCAGTTGGACTAGCGAGAGCACAGATACGCAGTATTTT. This codes for CASSWTSESTDTQYF.

Ten or more counts support this clonotype. The rearrangement uses TRBV7-8 and TRBJ2-3; D perhaps matches TRBD1 (5 bases). CDR1 and CDR2 from the germline V gene are SGHVS and FQNEAQ. V gave up 5 bases and J gave up 5 bases, with 11 bases separating them. This CDR3 comprises 13 residues. This chain's CDR3 is CASSRIGEDTQYF. The CDR3 nucleotides are TGTGCCAGCAGCAGAATAGGGGAAGATACGCAGTATTTT.

This clonotype has ten or more counts. The V and J genes are TRBV7-9 and TRBJ1-2; TRBD1 matches 10 bases. This CDR3 is 16 amino acids long. Germline V gives CDR1 SEHNR, CDR2 FQNEAQ (reference sequence). The J segment lost 3 bases and the V segment lost 5 bases, leaving 9 bases of the junction unmatched. CDR3 protein: CASSPTGGRFDYGYTF. In DNA, the CDR3 is TGTGCCAGCAGCCCGACAGGGGGCCGTTTCGACTATGGCTACACCTTC.

In the case of this clonotype: A read error is possible here, since a much larger clone lies one base away. This chain connects TRBV30 to TRBJ1-2; D is perhaps TRBD1 (5 bases). The CDR3 runs 14 residues. The ends were cut back, 4 bases at V and 0 bases at J, with 12 bases in the middle. Germline V lookup: CDR1 GTSNPN, CDR2 SVGIG (reference sequence). CDR3 sequence reads: CAWKLGAPNYGYTF. The DNA for the CDR3 is TGTGCCTGGAAACTCGGGGCTCCTAACTATGGCTACACCTTC.

Many counts were recorded for this clonotype. CDR3 amino acids: CASSHSPGQGYEQYF. The CDR3 coding sequence is TGCGCCAGCAGCCATAGCCCCGGACAGGGCTACGAGCAGTACTTC. The chain has TRBV4-1 and TRBJ2-7; 8 bases agree with TRBD1. In germline, CDR1 is MGHRA, CDR2 YSYEKL. V lost 3 bases, J lost 3 bases, and 7 bases stayed unmatched. This CDR3 contains 15 residues.

Only a few counts were recorded for this clonotype. CDR3 bases: TGTGCCAGCAGCCCGGAGGGAGACACAGATACGCAGTATTTT. It yields the protein CASSPEGDTDTQYF. J is TRBJ2-3 and V is TRBV2; maybe TRBD2 (6 bases). Trimming took 6 bases from V and 2 from J, leaving 12 bases between them. The CDR3 sequence is 14 residues long. Germline-derived CDR1 and CDR2 are SNHLY and FYNNEI.

This clonotype was observed once. A much larger clonotype is one base distant, so this may be a read error. The chain carries TRBV11-1 and TRBJ1-1; possible D gene TRBD1, 5 bases. The V gene's germline CDR1 is SGHAT and CDR2 FQDESV (reference sequence). This CDR3 comprises 14 residues. CDR3 residues: CVSTLAGLDTEAFF. The DNA for the CDR3 is TGTGTCAGCACCCTAGCAGGGCTGGACACTGAAGCTTTCTTT.

This clonotype has at least ten counts. The V gene is TRBV3-1, the J gene TRBJ2-7; either TRBD1 or TRBD2 may supply D (6 bases each). This CDR3 is 17 amino acids long. Germline CDR1 LGHDT, CDR2 YNNKEL (reference sequence). Between the trimmed V and J ends, which lost 1 base and 2 bases, there was a span of 18 bases. CDR3 sequence: CASSQVVGGPRPYEQYF. The CDR3 DNA sequence: TGTGCCAGCAGCCAAGTAGTTGGGGGGCCCCGTCCCTACGAGCAGTACTTC.

The chain employs TRBV5-4 and TRBJ1-3; maybe TRBD1 (5 bases). Germline V lookup: CDR1 SGHNT, CDR2 YYREEE (reference sequence). This CDR3 spans 15 amino acids. Written as DNA, the CDR3 is TGTTGCGGACAAAACAACCCGCTCTCTGGAAACACCATATATTTT. This encodes CCGQNNPLSGNTIYF.

Details on this clonotype: A much larger clone sits a single nucleotide away, making a read error possible. The rearrangement joins TRBV6-6 to TRBJ1-3; D is ambiguous. The germline CDR1 and CDR2 sequences are MNHNY and SVGAGI (reference sequence). CDR3 size: 15 residues. CDR3 coding DNA: TGTGCCAGCAGTCACGGACCATCCCCTGGAAGCACCATATATTTT. This gives the protein CASSHGPSPGSTIYF.

With respect to this clonotype: Given a much more abundant clone one base away, this may be a read error. The J gene is TRBJ2-5, the V gene TRBV7-9, with D perhaps matching TRBD2 (6 bases). The CDR3 is made up of 15 amino acids. Per germline, CDR1 SEHNR and CDR2 FQNEAQ (reference sequence). The DNA of the CDR3 is TGTGCCAGCAGCTCCCGACGGGAGCAGGTTGAGACCCAGCACTTC. This encodes CASSSRREQVETQHF. The whole variable domain, remainder taken from reference TRBV7-9 and TRBJ2-5, is DTGVSQNPRHKITKRGQNVTFRCDPISEHNRLYWYRQTLGQGPEFLTYFQNEAQLEKSRLLSDRFSAERPKGSFSTLEIQRTEQGDSAMYLCASSSRREQVETQHFGPGTRLLVL.

This clonotype was counted many times. This chain uses TRBV30 with TRBJ2-3; the D gene is possibly TRBD1 (5 bases). CDR1 and CDR2 (germline): GTSNPN, SVGIG (reference sequence). The germline V and J ends were trimmed by 1 base and 6 bases, with 5 bases remaining between them. The CDR3 extends over 11 amino acids. The CDR3 DNA is TGTGCCTGGAGTGGGGGCGATACGCAGTATTTT. It encodes CAWSGGDTQYF.

The table lists this clonotype with a few counts. This may arise from a read error, as a much more abundant clone is one base away. J is TRBJ1-1 and V is TRBV6-1; no definite D call. Per the germline V gene, CDR1 is MNHNS and CDR2 is SASEGT. This CDR3 is built from 15 residues. The V end was cut by 3 bases, the J end by 1 base, with 12 bases between. CDR3 residues: CASSDLVITNTEAFF. As DNA, the CDR3 is TGTGCCAGCAGTGATTTGGTGATAACGAACACTGAAGCTTTCTTT.